This T cell receptor beta chain is drawn from a study of T cells in localized non-small cell lung cancer. Study conclusions and caveats: It was uninvolved adjacent lung that showed the highest T cell clonality, exceeding tumor. Out of the top 100 tumor clones, a median approximately 57 were seen in adjacent lung.

The repertoire was sequenced with immunoSEQ multiplex PCR; TCRdb's copy has only in-frame clones and lacks some. This repertoire shows some 50,000 clones, about 76% found once; its top ten account for 17%. Trimming took off 4 bases at V and 8 bases at J, with 23 bases between the two ends. This CDR3 comprises 16 residues. CDR1 is SGDLS, CDR2 YYNGEE, per germline. Worth noting for this clone: Its antigen is undetermined.

The TCR originated in a man aged 40-75 years with stage III lung adenocarcinoma. This chain uses TRBV9 with TRBJ2-3; D may correspond to TRBD1 or TRBD2 (6 bases each). The starting material was peripheral blood mononuclear cells, obtained before any cancer treatment. In DNA, the CDR3 is TGTGCCAGCAGCCCCCGCCAGACCAGGGGAGGTGGTACGCAGTATTTT. Its translation: CASSPRQTRGGGTQYF. The full variable domain, its missing parts supplied by reference TRBV9 and TRBJ2-3, is DSGVTQTPKHLITATGQRVTLRCSPRSGDLSVYWYQQSLDQGLQFLIQYYNGEERAKGNILERFSAQQFPDLHSELNLSSLELGDSALYFCASSPRQTRGGGTQYFGPGTRLTVL.